This TCR beta chain was retrieved from a study of PD-1 blockade in classical Hodgkin lymphoma. Findings of the study overall: Repertoire differences lack defined causes, possibly disease activity or prior therapy.

From germline, CDR1 is SQVTM and CDR2 ANQGSEA. The CDR3 has 15 amino acids. Trimming removed 6 bases from V and 4 bases from J; junction bases left unmatched: 9. Only in-frame clones appear in the TCRdb table, and some are missing; sequencing was by immunoSEQ multiplex PCR. The data contain around 91,000 clones, about nine tenths of them singletons. All trial patients relapsed after autologous stem cell transplantation. Regarding this clone: Its antigen is unidentified.

This clonotype originated in a human donor with classical Hodgkin lymphoma. This material consisted of peripheral blood mononuclear cells (PBMCs), taken at baseline. The rearrangement links TRBV29-1 to TRBJ1-5, with TRBD1 identical over 10 bases. As DNA, the CDR3 is TGCAGCGTGGCCGGGACAGGGGATAGAAATCAGCCCCAGCATTTT. The encoded protein is CSVAGTGDRNQPQHF.